This T cell receptor (beta chain) is drawn from a study of technical replicates of blood from a handful of donors (dated by TCRdb to 2016 to 2017). About this clone itself: Its antigen is not yet known. The record has no base qualities; no much larger clone is one base away.

For CDR1 and CDR2, the germline V gene (reference sequence) lists SEHNR and FQNEAQ. The CDR3 goes from the cysteine to the phenylalanine over 15 residues. This entry keeps only the CDR3 DNA: 45 bases, framed from base 1. V is pared back by 5 bases and J by 7 bases, with 18 bases lying between the germline termini. To prepare the library, the immunoSEQ multiplex PCR assay was applied. As stored in TCRdb, this immuneACCESS dataset retains in-frame rearrangements with V and J assigned. A fraction of the clones does not appear; measured against another copy, unresolved V genes explain less than half of the discrepancy, and the remainder lacks a known reason. Present in this sample are approximately 76,000 clones, 97% of which were seen just once. The top ten hold less than 0.2% of the sample.

Sequencing was carried out using T cells isolated from PBMCs. The chain joins TRBV7-9 to TRBJ2-1; TRBD2 could be the D gene, as 5 bases match. This sequence was found in a human donor in good health. The CDR3 amino acid sequence is: CASSPPSGGSNEQFF. The sequenced DNA is TGTGCCAGCAGCCCCCCGTCAGGAGGATCAAATGAGCAGTTCTTC.